This T cell receptor beta chain was sequenced in a study of blood T cell repertoires in COVID-19. Cohort allocation depended upon clinical history that participants reported. This CDR3 region has 18 residues. Per germline, CDR1 KGHDR and CDR2 SFDVKD. The V and J ends lost 9 bases and 0 bases, in that order; junction bases with no gene match: 13. TCRdb's copy holds only in-frame clones and misses some; the assay was immunoSEQ multiplex PCR. Here the sample spans just over 250,000 clones, roughly 80% being singletons. The source of this sequence is a man aged 25 to 40 with acute COVID-19. The chain uses TRBV24-1 and TRBJ2-4, with 10 bases fitting TRBD2. Material for sequencing was PBMCs or T cells enriched from blood (not recorded which). This CDR3 reads CATRTSGRYYLAKNIQYF. As DNA, the CDR3 is TGTGCCACCCGGACTAGCGGAAGATACTACTTAGCCAAAAACATTCAGTACTTC.